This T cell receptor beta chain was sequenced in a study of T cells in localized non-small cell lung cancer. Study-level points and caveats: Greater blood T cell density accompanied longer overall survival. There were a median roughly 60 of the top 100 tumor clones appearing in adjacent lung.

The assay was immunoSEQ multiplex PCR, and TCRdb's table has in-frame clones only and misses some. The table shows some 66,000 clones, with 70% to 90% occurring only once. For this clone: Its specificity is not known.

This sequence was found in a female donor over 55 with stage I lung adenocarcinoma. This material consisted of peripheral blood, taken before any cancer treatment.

The DNA of the CDR3 is TGTGCCAGCAGTGACCCTACAGGGGGGGTCTACGGCTACACCTTC. This translates into CASSDPTGGVYGYTF. This chain joins TRBV6-1 and TRBJ1-2; 8 bases map to TRBD1. V gave up 3 bases and J gave up 8 bases; unmatched junction bases: 11. Germline CDR1 and CDR2: MNHNS and SASEGT. The CDR3 extends over 15 amino acids.